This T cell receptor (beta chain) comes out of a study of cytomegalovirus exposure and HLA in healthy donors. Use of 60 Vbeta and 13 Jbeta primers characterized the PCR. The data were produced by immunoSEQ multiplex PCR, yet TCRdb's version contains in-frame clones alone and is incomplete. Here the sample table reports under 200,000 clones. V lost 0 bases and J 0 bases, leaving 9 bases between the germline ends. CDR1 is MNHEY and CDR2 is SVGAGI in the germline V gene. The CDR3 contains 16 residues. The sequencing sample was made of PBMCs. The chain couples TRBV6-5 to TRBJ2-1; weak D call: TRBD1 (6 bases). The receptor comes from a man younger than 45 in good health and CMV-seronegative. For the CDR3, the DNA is TGTGCCAGCAGTTACTCGCAGGGGATCTCCTACAATGAGCAGTTCTTC. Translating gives CASSYSQGISYNEQFF.